This T cell receptor beta chain is drawn from a study of HIV-infected patients and healthy controls. TCRdb reanalysed the 5' RACE reads using MiXCR and keeps one entry per CDR3 protein. The sample contains tens of thousands of distinct CDR3 sequences, about 19% of which appear only once. CDR3 length: 14 residues. V lost 0 bases to trimming and J lost 7 bases, with 10 bases between them. Germline V gives CDR1 SGHAT, CDR2 FQNNGV. This clonotype was observed a handful of times. The TCR comes from a human donor in good health. The V call is TRBV11-2, the J call TRBJ1-5; D perhaps matches TRBD1 (5 bases). The specimen was CD4+ T cells from blood. CDR3 residues: CASSLELRGQPQHF. Written as DNA, the CDR3 is TGTGCCAGCAGCTTAGAATTACGGGGGCAGCCCCAGCATTTT.